One T cell receptor beta chain is described in this entry. Its matching antigen is unknown. The CDR3 runs to 14 residues. V was trimmed by 5 bases and J by 0 bases, leaving 8 bases between them. Germline lookup yields CDR1 MNHNS and CDR2 SASEGT. In TCRdb, the reads were re-called with MiXCR into one record per CDR3 protein. The sample includes roughly 180,000 distinct CDR3 sequences, roughly 21% of them seen just once. The data originate from a study of T cell repertoires in cytomegalovirus infection. About the research overall: Recently identified HLA-C-restricted CMV epitopes and well-studied HLA-B-restricted CMV epitopes were used by the study. From public TCR beta signatures came an indication of both CMV infection and matching HLA type.

Study-level points and caveats: There were HLA-C-restricted CMV-specific TCR beta clonotypes dominating the ex vivo response.

J is TRBJ2-1 and V is TRBV6-1; D not certain. Sequenced here: CD8+ T cells from cultured PBMCs, sampled from culture after CMV antigen stimulation. The receptor comes from a human donor in good health (CMV status not recorded). Some clones in this sample may be carry-over from other donors' samples. This CDR3 is CASSPTGSYNEQFF. In DNA, the CDR3 is TGTGCCAGCAGTCCCACGGGCTCCTACAATGAGCAGTTCTTC.